These T cell receptor beta chains were read from a single sample in a study of T cell responses to AZD1222 COVID-19 vaccine. Profiling relied on immunoSEQ multiplex PCR, and the TCRdb table lists in-frame clones only, not all of them. The sample holds 100,000 to 150,000 clones, around 89% seen once. The sequenced sample was peripheral blood, obtained on day 0 of AZD1222 vaccination. The receptors were gathered from an adult in good health. CDR3s include the opening cysteine and the closing phenylalanine or tryptophan. A D gene is named only where the DNA matches it firmly. Not all rows give a size; the values are once, few, many and, for expanded clones, a class.

NA TRBJ2-7 TRBV18 once CASSPPALSKEQYF TGTGCCAGCTCACCGCCGGCCCTTTCGAAAGAGCAGTACTTC
TRBD1 TRBJ1-1 TRBV7-2 NA CASSFTRDRGDAFF TGTGCCAGCAGCTTTACCCGGGACAGGGGGGATGCTTTCTTT
NA TRBJ1-6 TRBV2 few CASSRDGNSPLHF TGTGCCAGCAGTCGGGACGGTAATTCACCCCTCCACTTT
NA TRBJ2-7 TRBV19 NA CASSTGGDYEQYF TGTGCCAGTAGTACGGGGGGCGATTACGAGCAGTACTTC
NA TRBJ1-1 TRBV7-9 NA CASSLEGLMNTEAFF TGTGCCAGCAGCTTAGAGGGACTTATGAACACTGAAGCTTTCTTT
TRBD1 TRBJ2-1 TRBV10-2 NA CASTSGTGVGNEQFF TGCGCCAGCACCTCCGGGACAGGGGTTGGCAATGAGCAGTTCTTC
TRBD1 TRBJ1-6 TRBV5-6 NA CASSQTGGNSPLHF TGTGCCAGCAGCCAGACAGGGGGGAATTCACCCCTCCACTTT
NA TRBJ1-2 TRBV29-1 NA CSVGTVYGYTF TGCAGCGTTGGGACCGTCTATGGCTACACCTTC
NA TRBJ1-5 TRBV12-3/TRBV12-4 NA CASRAGTFQPQHF TGTGCCAGCAGAGCCGGGACGTTTCAGCCCCAGCATTTT
TRBD1 TRBJ2-3 TRBV19 NA CASSRQGAADTQYF TGTGCCAGTAGTCGCCAGGGGGCCGCAGATACGCAGTATTTT
NA TRBJ2-1 TRBV5-1 NA CASSPTINEQFF TGCGCCAGCAGCCCCACAATCAATGAGCAGTTCTTC
NA TRBJ1-5 TRBV28 NA CASSFPTGQPYSNQPQHF TGTGCCAGCAGTTTCCCAACAGGACAGCCATACAGCAATCAGCCCCAGCATTTT
NA TRBJ1-2 TRBV6-2/TRBV6-3 once CASSRNIDGYTF TGTGCCAGCAGTCGAAACATCGACGGCTACACCTTC